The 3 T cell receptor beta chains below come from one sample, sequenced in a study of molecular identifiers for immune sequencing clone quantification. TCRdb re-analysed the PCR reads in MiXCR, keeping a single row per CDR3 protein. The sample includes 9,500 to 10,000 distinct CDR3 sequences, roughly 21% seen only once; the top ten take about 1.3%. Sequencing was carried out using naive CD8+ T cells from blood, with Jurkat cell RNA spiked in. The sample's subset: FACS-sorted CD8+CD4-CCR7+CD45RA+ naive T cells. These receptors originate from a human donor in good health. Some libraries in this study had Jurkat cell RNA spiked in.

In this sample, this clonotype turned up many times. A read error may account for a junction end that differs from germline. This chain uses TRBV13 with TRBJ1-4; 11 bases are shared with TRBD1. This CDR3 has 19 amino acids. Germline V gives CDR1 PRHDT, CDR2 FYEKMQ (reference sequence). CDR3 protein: CAGSKSGQGASFGSEKLFF. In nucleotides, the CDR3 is TGTGCCGGCAGCAAGTCCGGACAGGGGGCGAGCTTTGGGAGTGAAAAACTGTTTTTT.

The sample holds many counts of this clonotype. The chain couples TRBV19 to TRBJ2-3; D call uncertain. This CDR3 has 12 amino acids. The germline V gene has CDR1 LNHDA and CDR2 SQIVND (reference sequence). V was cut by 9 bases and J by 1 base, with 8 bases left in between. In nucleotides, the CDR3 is TGTGCCAGCCGTGTGGGCACAGATACGCAGTATTTT. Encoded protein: CASRVGTDTQYF.

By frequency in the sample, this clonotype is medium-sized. The CDR3 reads CASSQEDLGQYF. The CDR3 bases are TGTGCCAGCAGCCAAGAGGACCTGGGGCAGTACTTC. V is TRBV3-1 and J is TRBJ2-7; the D is unclear. V lost 0 bases, J lost 9 bases, and 9 bases lay in between. The CDR3 loop spans 12 amino acids. Germline V gene lookup returns CDR1 LGHDT and CDR2 YNNKEL (reference sequence).